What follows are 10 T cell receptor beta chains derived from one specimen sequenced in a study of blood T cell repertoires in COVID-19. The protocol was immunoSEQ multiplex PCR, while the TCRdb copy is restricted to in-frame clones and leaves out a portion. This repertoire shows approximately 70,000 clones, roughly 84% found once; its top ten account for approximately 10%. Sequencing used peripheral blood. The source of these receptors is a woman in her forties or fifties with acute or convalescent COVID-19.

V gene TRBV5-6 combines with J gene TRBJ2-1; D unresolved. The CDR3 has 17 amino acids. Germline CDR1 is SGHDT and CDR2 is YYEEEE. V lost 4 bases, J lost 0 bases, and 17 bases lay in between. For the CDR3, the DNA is TGTGCCAGCAGCCCCTATCCGGGTAGTAGCTCCTACAATGAGCAGTTCTTC. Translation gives CASSPYPGSSSYNEQFF.

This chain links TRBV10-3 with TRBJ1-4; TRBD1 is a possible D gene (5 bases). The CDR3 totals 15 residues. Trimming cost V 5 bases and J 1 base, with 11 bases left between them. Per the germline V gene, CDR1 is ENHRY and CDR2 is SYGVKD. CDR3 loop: CAISRTGGTNEKLFF. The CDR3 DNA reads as TGTGCCATCAGTAGAACGGGGGGAACTAATGAAAAACTGTTTTTT.

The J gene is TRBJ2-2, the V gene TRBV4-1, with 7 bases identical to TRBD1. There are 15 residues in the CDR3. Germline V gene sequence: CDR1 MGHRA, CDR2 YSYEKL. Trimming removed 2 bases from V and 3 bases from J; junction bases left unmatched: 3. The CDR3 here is CASSQPDRDTGELFF. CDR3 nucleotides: TGCGCCAGCAGCCAACCCGACAGGGACACCGGGGAGCTGTTTTTT.

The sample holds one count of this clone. In nucleotides, the CDR3 is TGCGCCAGCAGGGGTGGGACAGTCTGGAGCTTTACCTATAATTCACCCCTCCACTTT. Amino acid sequence: CASRGGTVWSFTYNSPLHF. The V and J genes are TRBV10-1 and TRBJ1-6, with TRBD1 matching over 7 bases. The CDR3 runs 19 residues. J was trimmed by 2 bases and V by 6 bases; bases with no gene match: 16. From germline, CDR1 is WNHNN and CDR2 SYGVQD (reference sequence).

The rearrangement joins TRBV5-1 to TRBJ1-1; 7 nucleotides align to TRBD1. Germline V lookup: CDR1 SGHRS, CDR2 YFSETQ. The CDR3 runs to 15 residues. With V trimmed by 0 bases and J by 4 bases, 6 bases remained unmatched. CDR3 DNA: TGCGCCAGCAGCTTGGAGGGGGCCAGCGCCACTGAAGCTTTCTTT. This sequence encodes CASSLEGASATEAFF. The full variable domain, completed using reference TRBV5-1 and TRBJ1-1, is KAGVTQTPRYLIKTRGQQVTLSCSPISGHRSVSWYQQTPGQGLQFLFEYFSETQRNKGNFPGRFSGRQFSNSRSEMNVSTLELGDSALYLCASSLEGASATEAFFGQGTRLTVV.

CDR3 loop: CASSMRPNQGQYGYTF. Written as DNA, the CDR3 is TGTGCCAGCAGTATGCGTCCCAACCAAGGACAGTATGGCTACACCTTC. The J gene is TRBJ1-2, the V gene TRBV27, with D perhaps TRBD1 (6 bases). Trimming shortened V by 5 bases and J by 5 bases, and 21 bases separated the two germline ends. CDR3 size: 16 residues. The V gene's germline CDR1 is MNHEY and CDR2 SMNVEV (reference sequence).

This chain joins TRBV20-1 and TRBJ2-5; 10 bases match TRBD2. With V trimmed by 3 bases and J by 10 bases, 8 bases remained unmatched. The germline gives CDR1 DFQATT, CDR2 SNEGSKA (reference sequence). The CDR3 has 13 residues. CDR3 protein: CSASGLAGENQYF. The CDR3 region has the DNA TGCAGTGCTAGTGGGCTAGCGGGAGAAAACCAGTACTTC.

The CDR3 loop reads CASSELADTQYF. In DNA, the CDR3 is TGTGCCAGCAGTGAGCTAGCGGATACGCAGTATTTT. V usage is TRBV6-6 and J usage is TRBJ2-3, with a weak D call TRBD2 (6 bases). The CDR3 covers 12 residues. Trimming left V 5 bases short and J 6 bases short, with 9 bases between. CDR1 is MNHNY and CDR2 is SVGAGI in the germline V gene (reference sequence).

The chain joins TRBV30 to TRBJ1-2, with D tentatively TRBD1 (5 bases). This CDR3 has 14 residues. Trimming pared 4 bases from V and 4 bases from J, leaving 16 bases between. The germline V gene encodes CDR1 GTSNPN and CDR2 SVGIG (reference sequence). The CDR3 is CAWMRRGRFYGYTF. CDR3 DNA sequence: TGTGCCTGGATGAGGCGGGGCCGATTCTATGGCTACACCTTC.

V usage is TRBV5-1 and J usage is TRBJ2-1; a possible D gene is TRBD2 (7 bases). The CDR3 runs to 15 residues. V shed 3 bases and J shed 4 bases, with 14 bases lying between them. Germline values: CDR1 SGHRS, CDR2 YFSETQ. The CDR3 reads CASSYGGGTYNEQFF. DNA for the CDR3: TGCGCCAGCAGCTATGGCGGGGGCACATACAATGAGCAGTTCTTC. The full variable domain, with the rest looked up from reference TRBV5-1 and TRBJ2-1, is KAGVTQTPRYLIKTRGQQVTLSCSPISGHRSVSWYQQTPGQGLQFLFEYFSETQRNKGNFPGRFSGRQFSNSRSEMNVSTLELGDSALYLCASSYGGGTYNEQFFGPGTRLTVL.